This paragraph reports one T cell receptor (beta chain). With V trimmed by 2 bases and J by 8 bases, 10 bases remained unmatched. CDR1 and CDR2 (germline): SEHNR, FQNEAQ (reference sequence). This CDR3 is 15 amino acids long. The entry originates in a study of blood T cells in healthy people across ages. A second PCR of about 6 to 12 cycles used a sample-barcoded 5' primer and a J-beta primer mix. MiXCR was run by TCRdb on the 5' RACE reads, yielding one entry per CDR3 protein. Of some 1.5 million distinct CDR3 sequences in the sample, about 30% are singletons; the top ten hold roughly 8%. The chain joins TRBV7-9 to TRBJ1-2, with 8 bases that match TRBD1. The sample consisted of blood. This sequence was found in a woman aged 30 to 39 in good health. The CDR3 here is CASSLQGATGGGYTF. CDR3 nucleotide sequence: TGTGCCAGCAGCTTACAGGGGGCAACAGGTGGAGGCTACACCTTC.